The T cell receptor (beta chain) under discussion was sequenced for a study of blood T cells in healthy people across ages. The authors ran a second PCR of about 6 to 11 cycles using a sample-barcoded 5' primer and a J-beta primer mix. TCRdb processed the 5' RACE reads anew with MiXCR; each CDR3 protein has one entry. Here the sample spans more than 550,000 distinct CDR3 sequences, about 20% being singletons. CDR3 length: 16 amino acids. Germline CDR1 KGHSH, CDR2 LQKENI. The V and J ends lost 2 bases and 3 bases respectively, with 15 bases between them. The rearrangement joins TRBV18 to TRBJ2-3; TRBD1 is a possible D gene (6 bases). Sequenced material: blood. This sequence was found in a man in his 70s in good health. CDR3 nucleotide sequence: TGTGCCAGCTCACCAGACAGGACACTATATACAGATACGCAGTATTTT. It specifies CASSPDRTLYTDTQYF.